The 25 T cell receptor beta chains reported below all come from one sample, sequenced in a study of blood T cell repertoires in COVID-19. Sequenced by immunoSEQ multiplex PCR; TCRdb stores in-frame clones only, minus some. Counted here are around 400,000 clones, around 87% occurring once; the ten biggest clones make up 2% to 2.5%. Sequencing input: peripheral blood. Receptor source: a woman between 55 and 75 years old with COVID-19, enrolled during active disease.

The CDR3 nucleotides read TGTGCCAGCAGCTTAGGGACTGGCACAGATACGCAGTATTTT. Translation gives CASSLGTGTDTQYF. The rearrangement uses TRBV7-3 and TRBJ2-3; D possibly corresponds to TRBD2 (6 bases). Trimming cost V 2 bases and J 1 base, with 7 bases left between them. The CDR3 has 14 amino acids. From germline, CDR1 is SGHTA and CDR2 FQGTGA.

V and J are TRBV12-3 or TRBV12-4 and TRBJ2-7; TRBD2 might be the D (6 bases). This CDR3 contains 13 residues. Trimming shortened V by 6 bases and J by 1 base, and 10 bases separated the two germline ends. CDR3 in amino acids: CASRMGTSYEQYF. The CDR3 DNA follows: TGTGCCAGCAGGATGGGGACTTCCTACGAGCAGTACTTC.

V usage is TRBV4-1 and J usage is TRBJ2-2; the match to TRBD2 covers 10 bases. The CDR3 length is 16 residues. CDR1 is MGHRA and CDR2 is YSYEKL in the germline V gene. The V segment lost 4 bases and the J segment 2 bases; nucleotides outside the gene matches: 4. This CDR3 reads CASSRGLAVNTGELFF. CDR3 bases: TGCGCCAGCAGCCGTGGACTAGCGGTAAACACCGGGGAGCTGTTTTTT.

CDR3 sequence: CASTPPRMDGYTF. The DNA of the CDR3 is TGTGCCAGCACCCCGCCGCGAATGGATGGCTACACCTTC. The chain joins TRBV12-3 or TRBV12-4 to TRBJ1-2; D unresolved. This CDR3 contains 13 residues. The V end was cut by 7 bases, the J end by 6 bases, with 15 bases between.

This sequence joins TRBV7-3 and TRBJ2-1; 11 nucleotides agree with TRBD2. CDR3 size: 16 residues. Losses at the gene ends were 1 base for V and 8 bases for J; bases not matched to a gene: 7. Germline V gene sequence: CDR1 SGHTA, CDR2 FQGTGA. The CDR3 spells CASSLRNSGGADEQFF. CDR3 sequence (DNA): TGTGCCAGCAGCTTAAGAAATAGCGGGGGGGCCGATGAGCAGTTCTTC. Supplemented by reference TRBV7-3 and TRBJ2-1, the full variable domain reads GAGVSQTPSNKVTEKGKYVELRCDPISGHTALYWYRQSLGQGPEFLIYFQGTGAADDSGLPNDRFFAVRPEGSVSTLKIQRTERGDSAVYLCASSLRNSGGADEQFFGPGTRLTVL.

The chain recombines TRBV7-9 with TRBJ1-1, with D possibly being TRBD1 (6 bases). Trimming pared 4 bases from V and 7 bases from J, leaving 16 bases between. CDR1 and CDR2 (germline): SEHNR, FQNEAQ (reference sequence). The CDR3 has 14 residues. This CDR3 reads CASSSSGDSGEAFF. Written as DNA, the CDR3 is TGTGCCAGCAGCTCCTCAGGGGATTCCGGTGAAGCTTTCTTT.

V gene TRBV7-2 combines with J gene TRBJ1-6; no definite D call. With 5 bases removed from V and 14 bases from J, the gap between germline ends came to 16 bases. The CDR3 sequence is 13 residues long. The germline V gene encodes CDR1 SGHTA and CDR2 FQGNSA. CDR3 region: CASSLRAVPTLHF. For the CDR3, the DNA is TGTGCCAGCAGCCTCCGCGCGGTCCCCACCCTCCACTTT. Full variable domain (remainder filled in from reference TRBV7-2 and TRBJ1-6): GAGVSQSPSNKVTEKGKDVELRCDPISGHTALYWYRQSLGQGLEFLIYFQGNSAPDKSGLPSDRFSAERTGGSVSTLTIQRTQQEDSAVYLCASSLRAVPTLHFGNGTRLTVT.

The chain carries TRBV6-1 and TRBJ2-1; 8 bases map to TRBD1. Germline loops: CDR1 MNHNS, CDR2 SASEGT. The CDR3 is 16 amino acids. V was pared by 3 bases and J by 4 bases, with 8 bases of the junction left unmatched. The CDR3 bases are TGTGCCAGCAGTGACCTCAGGACAGGGATTTACAATGAGCAGTTCTTC. This sequence encodes CASSDLRTGIYNEQFF.

The gene calls are TRBV12-5 and TRBJ1-5; D is unclear. The germline V and J ends were trimmed by 1 base and 6 bases, with 4 bases remaining between them. The CDR3 runs 12 residues. Germline-derived CDR1 and CDR2 are LGHNT and FRNRAP. The CDR3 sequence is CASGLDFQPQHF. Here the CDR3 DNA reads TGTGCTAGTGGTTTGGACTTTCAGCCCCAGCATTTT.

The chain uses TRBV28 and TRBJ1-5; D may be TRBD1 (5 bases). Germline loops: CDR1 MDHEN, CDR2 SYDVKM. The CDR3 covers 16 residues. V lost 2 bases and J lost 3, with 14 bases in between. The CDR3 nucleotides read TGTGCCAGCAGTTTAGGAGGTTCGGGGGTCAATCAGCCCCAGCATTTT. This encodes CASSLGGSGVNQPQHF.

The chain has TRBV20-1 and TRBJ1-6, with D unclear. Germline loops: CDR1 DFQATT, CDR2 SNEGSKA (reference sequence). V gave up 5 bases and J gave up 14 bases, with 13 bases separating them. CDR3 length equals 11 residues. CDR3 loop: CSAAGPGSLHF. In DNA form, the CDR3 reads TGCAGTGCTGCGGGCCCAGGCTCCCTCCACTTT.

This chain uses TRBV18 with TRBJ1-5; weak D call: TRBD1 (5 bases). Trimming took 1 base from V and 1 from J, leaving 11 bases between them. This CDR3 region has 16 residues. Germline CDR1 is KGHSH and CDR2 is LQKENI. The CDR3 here is CASSPLGAGSNQPQHF. DNA of the CDR3: TGTGCCAGCTCACCACTAGGGGCAGGGAGCAATCAGCCCCAGCATTTT. The whole variable domain, remainder taken from reference TRBV18 and TRBJ1-5, is NAGVMQNPRHLVRRRGQEARLRCSPMKGHSHVYWYRQLPEEGLKFMVYLQKENIIDESGMPKERFSAEFPKEGPSILRIQQVVRGDSAAYFCASSPLGAGSNQPQHFGDGTRLSIL.

This clone was detected only a few times. The chain uses TRBV19 and TRBJ1-2; TRBD1 is a possible D gene (5 bases). This CDR3 comprises 14 residues. V lost 9 bases and J lost 4, with 18 bases in between. Germline values: CDR1 LNHDA, CDR2 SQIVND (reference sequence). CDR3 bases: TGTGCCAGCCAACCACTCGGGGGAGGCTATGGCTACACCTTC. Its protein product is CASQPLGGGYGYTF.

The chain uses TRBV4-2 and TRBJ2-7; 13 nucleotides match TRBD2. Germline V gene sequence: CDR1 LGHNA, CDR2 YNFKEQ. This CDR3 spans 17 amino acids. Trimming at V came to 3 bases and at J to 2 bases, leaving 7 bases not matched to a gene. The CDR3 spells CASSHEIGTSGTYEQYF. CDR3 nucleotides: TGTGCCAGCAGCCACGAGATCGGGACTAGCGGGACCTACGAGCAGTACTTC.

The chain is built from TRBV7-9 and TRBJ2-5, with TRBD1 matching 9 bases. The CDR3 contains 15 residues. The trim removed 5 bases at V and 5 bases at J, leaving 9 bases unmatched. Germline V gene data show CDR1 as SEHNR and CDR2 as FQNEAQ (reference sequence). This CDR3 is CASSPNRGLGETQYF. CDR3 sequence (DNA): TGTGCCAGCAGCCCAAACAGGGGGCTCGGTGAGACCCAGTACTTC.

This chain joins TRBV2 and TRBJ2-7, with TRBD1 matching over 10 bases. Germline CDR1 and CDR2: SNHLY and FYNNEI. The CDR3 runs to 16 residues. V lost 7 bases to trimming and J lost 1 base; unmatched junction nucleotides: 10. CDR3 DNA: TGTGCCAGCACCCCCCTCGGGGGACAGGGGTCCTACGAGCAGTACTTC. Translating gives CASTPLGGQGSYEQYF.

The chain combines TRBV5-5 with TRBJ1-1; D is possibly TRBD1 (6 bases). V was pared by 0 bases and J by 4 bases, with 10 bases between. Germline lookup yields CDR1 SGHKS and CDR2 YYEKEE (reference sequence). This CDR3 has 14 residues. CDR3 DNA: TGTGCCAGCAGCTTGGCCATCAGGGGCACTGAAGCTTTCTTT. The encoded protein is CASSLAIRGTEAFF.

The chain couples TRBV5-1 to TRBJ1-5; D call uncertain. Trimming took 4 bases from V and 6 from J, leaving 8 bases between them. CDR1 and CDR2 from the germline V gene are SGHRS and YFSETQ. The CDR3 has 12 residues. The CDR3, as DNA: TGCGCCAGCAGCCTGGACGGTCAGCCCCAGCATTTT. This codes for CASSLDGQPQHF. Variable domain in full (rest from reference TRBV5-1 and TRBJ1-5): KAGVTQTPRYLIKTRGQQVTLSCSPISGHRSVSWYQQTPGQGLQFLFEYFSETQRNKGNFPGRFSGRQFSNSRSEMNVSTLELGDSALYLCASSLDGQPQHFGDGTRLSIL.

This chain links TRBV5-8 with TRBJ1-1; 9 bases are a match to TRBD1. Germline V gives CDR1 SGHTS, CDR2 YDEGEE. V lost 5 bases, J lost 9 bases, and 8 bases stayed unmatched. The CDR3 contains 13 residues. CDR3 DNA: TGTGCCAGCAGGGGTTGGGGGACAGGGAAAGCTTTCTTT. It yields the protein CASRGWGTGKAFF.

The chain employs TRBV30 and TRBJ2-1; 8 positions agree with TRBD2. The CDR3 is 13 amino acids. Germline CDR1 reads GTSNPN; CDR2 reads SVGIG (reference sequence). The V segment lost 8 bases and the J segment 2 bases; nucleotides outside the gene matches: 5. The CDR3 is CAGGGGPYNEQFF. As DNA, the CDR3 is TGTGCCGGGGGCGGGGGGCCCTACAATGAGCAGTTCTTC.

The chain joins TRBV2 to TRBJ1-2; D is perhaps TRBD1 (5 bases). The CDR3 covers 14 residues. Trimming left V 4 bases short and J 4 bases short, with 13 bases between. The germline V gene has CDR1 SNHLY and CDR2 FYNNEI. Here the CDR3 DNA reads TGTGCCAGCAGTGCGGGGGGTAAGGCCTATGGCTACACCTTC. It is translated as CASSAGGKAYGYTF. The variable domain in full, with the rest retrieved from reference TRBV2 and TRBJ1-2, is EPEVTQTPSHQVTQMGQEVILRCVPISNHLYFYWYRQILGQKVEFLVSFYNNEISEKSEIFDDQFSVERPDGSNFTLKIRSTKLEDSAMYFCASSAGGKAYGYTFGSGTRLTVV.

The chain couples TRBV13 to TRBJ1-1, with 7 bases identical to TRBD1. V shed 5 bases, J shed 4 bases, and the junction held 10 bases outside the gene matches. Germline assignment: CDR1 PRHDT and CDR2 FYEKMQ (reference sequence). CDR3 length: 15 residues. CDR3 nucleotide sequence: TGTGCCAGCAGCGGTCGACAGGGTCGTGGCACTGAAGCTTTCTTT. Translation: CASSGRQGRGTEAFF. The whole variable domain, filled in from reference TRBV13 and TRBJ1-1, reads AAGVIQSPRHLIKEKRETATLKCYPIPRHDTVYWYQQGPGQDPQFLISFYEKMQSDKGSIPDRFSAQQFSDYHSELNMSSLELGDSALYFCASSGRQGRGTEAFFGQGTRLTVV.

The rearrangement links TRBV19 to TRBJ2-3, with 7 bases matching TRBD1. The CDR3 contains 15 residues. The germline CDR1 and CDR2 sequences are LNHDA and SQIVND (reference sequence). V trimming: 4 bases; J trimming: 3 bases; junction bases outside the gene matches: 7. The CDR3 bases are TGTGCCAGTAGTAGGGGACAGCGGTTGACAGATACGCAGTATTTT. Amino acid sequence: CASSRGQRLTDTQYF.

The chain is built from TRBV5-1 and TRBJ2-1, with D hard to call. V was clipped by 0 bases and J by 4 bases, with 8 bases between them. CDR3 length equals 14 residues. Looked up from germline, CDR1 is SGHRS and CDR2 is YFSETQ. Here the CDR3 reads CASSLEAGYNEQFF. CDR3 nucleotide sequence: TGCGCCAGCAGCTTGGAGGCAGGTTACAATGAGCAGTTCTTC. Combining the CDR3 with reference TRBV5-1 and TRBJ2-1 gives the whole variable domain KAGVTQTPRYLIKTRGQQVTLSCSPISGHRSVSWYQQTPGQGLQFLFEYFSETQRNKGNFPGRFSGRQFSNSRSEMNVSTLELGDSALYLCASSLEAGYNEQFFGPGTRLTVL.

This clone occurred a few times. The genes are TRBV30 and TRBJ2-3; D is possibly TRBD2 (6 bases). V lost 5 bases and J lost 6, with 18 bases in between. CDR1 and CDR2 (germline): GTSNPN, SVGIG (reference sequence). The CDR3 is 14 residues long. CDR3 coding DNA: TGTGCCTGGTCCCTGCGGGGATTTGTTGATACGCAGTATTTT. Translating gives CAWSLRGFVDTQYF.